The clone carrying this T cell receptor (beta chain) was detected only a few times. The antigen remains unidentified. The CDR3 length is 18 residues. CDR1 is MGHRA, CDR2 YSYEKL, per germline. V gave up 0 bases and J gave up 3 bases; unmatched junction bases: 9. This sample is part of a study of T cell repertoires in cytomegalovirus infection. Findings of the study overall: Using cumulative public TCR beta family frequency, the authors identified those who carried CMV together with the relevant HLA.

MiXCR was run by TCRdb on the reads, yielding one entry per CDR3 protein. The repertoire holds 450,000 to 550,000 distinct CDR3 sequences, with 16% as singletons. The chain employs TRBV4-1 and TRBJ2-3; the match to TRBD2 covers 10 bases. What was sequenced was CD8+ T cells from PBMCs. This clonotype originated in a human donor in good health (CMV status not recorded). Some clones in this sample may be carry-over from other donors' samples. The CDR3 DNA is TGCGCCAGCAGCCAAGATGAAAAGCGGGAGGGCCTGACAGATACGCAGTATTTT. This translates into CASSQDEKREGLTDTQYF.